Presented here are 27 T cell receptor beta chains from one specimen sequenced in a study of blood T cell repertoires in COVID-19. Libraries were prepared by immunoSEQ multiplex PCR; TCRdb keeps only in-frame clonotypes and omits some of them. Among about 43,000 clones listed, around 90% were seen once. What was sequenced was peripheral blood. These TCRs come from a man in his sixties with active COVID-19.

There are a few counts of this clone. Other DNA variants within this sample encode the same CDR3. The chain links TRBV28 to TRBJ2-7, with a possible D match to TRBD1 (6 bases). In germline, CDR1 is MDHEN, CDR2 SYDVKM. Trimming pared 4 bases from V and 5 bases from J, leaving 9 bases between. The CDR3 extends over 12 amino acids. For the CDR3, the DNA is TGTGCCAGCAGTTCAGGGGTCCACGAGCAGTACTTC. Translated, it gives CASSSGVHEQYF. Together with reference TRBV28 and TRBJ2-7, the CDR3 gives the full variable domain: DVKVTQSSRYLVKRTGEKVFLECVQDMDHENMFWYRQDPGLGLRLIYFSYDVKMKEKGDIPEGYSVSREKKERFSLILESASTNQTSMYLCASSSGVHEQYFGPGTRLTVT.

The CDR3 loop is CASSPRGNTGELFF. The DNA of the CDR3 is TGTGCCAGCAGCCCACGGGGGAACACCGGGGAGCTGTTTTTT. The chain links TRBV7-9 to TRBJ2-2, with a tentative D call TRBD2 (5 bases). V lost 5 bases and J lost 1, with 8 bases in between. CDR3 length: 14 residues. Germline CDR1 and CDR2: SEHNR and FQNEAQ (reference sequence).

J is TRBJ2-1 and V is TRBV11-2; the match to TRBD2 covers 8 bases. CDR1 is SGHAT and CDR2 is FQNNGV in the germline V gene. V dropped 3 bases and J dropped 2; count of bases not matched to a gene: 3. This CDR3 has 15 amino acids. The CDR3 sequence: CASSFSGATYNEQFF. CDR3 bases: TGTGCCAGCAGCTTTAGCGGGGCCACCTACAATGAGCAGTTCTTC.

The chain carries TRBV2 and TRBJ1-2; 7 nucleotides agree with TRBD1. The ends lost 1 base at V and 4 bases at J; junction bases unmatched: 6. Germline CDR1 SNHLY, CDR2 FYNNEI. There are 15 residues in the CDR3. The CDR3 is CASSEDRGHGYGYTF. The CDR3 DNA follows: TGTGCCAGCAGTGAAGATAGGGGGCACGGCTATGGCTACACCTTC.

The rearrangement links TRBV29-1 to TRBJ2-3; TRBD2 matches 9 bases. This CDR3 has 15 amino acids. V shed 0 bases and J 3 bases; nucleotides not matched to a gene: 4. From germline, CDR1 is SQVTM and CDR2 ANQGSEA. The CDR3 sequence: CSVEDGAGGTDTQYF. The CDR3 nucleotides read TGCAGCGTTGAAGATGGGGCGGGAGGGACAGATACGCAGTATTTT.

The V gene is TRBV2, the J gene TRBJ1-2; no clear D. Between the trimmed V and J ends, which lost 6 bases and 2 bases, there was a span of 4 bases. CDR3 length: 11 residues. Per the germline V gene, CDR1 is SNHLY and CDR2 is FYNNEI. The CDR3 DNA reads TGTGCCAGCAGACTGAACTATGGCTACACCTTC. The encoded protein is CASRLNYGYTF. Full variable domain (missing parts from reference TRBV2 and TRBJ1-2): EPEVTQTPSHQVTQMGQEVILRCVPISNHLYFYWYRQILGQKVEFLVSFYNNEISEKSEIFDDQFSVERPDGSNFTLKIRSTKLEDSAMYFCASRLNYGYTFGSGTRLTVV.

This clone showed up just a few times. The gene calls are TRBV7-9 and TRBJ1-3, with D unclear. This CDR3 spans 13 amino acids. The germline CDR1 and CDR2 sequences are SEHNR and FQNEAQ (reference sequence). V lost 4 bases to trimming and J lost 1 base, with 5 bases between them. The CDR3 DNA reads TGTGCCAGCAGCTCGCGGTCTGGAAACACCATATATTTT. This encodes CASSSRSGNTIYF.

This chain links TRBV7-2 with TRBJ1-1; 8 bases are a match to TRBD1. The CDR3 loop spans 15 amino acids. Germline assignment: CDR1 SGHTA and CDR2 FQGNSA. The junction had 10 bases not matched to a gene; V was cut back by 5 bases and J by 5 bases. CDR3 in DNA: TGTGCCAGCAGCCGGCCACAGGGGGGGGGAACTGAAGCTTTCTTT. Its translation is CASSRPQGGGTEAFF. Variable domain in full (rest from reference TRBV7-2 and TRBJ1-1): GAGVSQSPSNKVTEKGKDVELRCDPISGHTALYWYRQSLGQGLEFLIYFQGNSAPDKSGLPSDRFSAERTGGSVSTLTIQRTQQEDSAVYLCASSRPQGGGTEAFFGQGTRLTVV.

The chain recombines TRBV7-2 with TRBJ1-3, with D possibly being TRBD1 (6 bases). The CDR3 spans 19 residues. Trimming cost V 4 bases and J 5 bases, with 27 bases left between them. The germline CDR1 and CDR2 sequences are SGHTA and FQGNSA. The CDR3 bases are TGTGCCAGCAGCTCTTATGGGGGTGGACAGTTGCTTGCTCGAAACACCATATATTTT. Its translation is CASSSYGGGQLLARNTIYF.

The chain employs TRBV4-3 and TRBJ1-3, with D hard to call. This CDR3 spans 16 amino acids. V lost 0 bases and J 1 base, leaving 10 bases between the germline ends. The germline CDR1 and CDR2 sequences are LGHNA and YSLEER. Here the CDR3 reads CASSQDRAGSGNTIYF. CDR3 sequence (DNA): TGCGCCAGCAGCCAAGATCGGGCGGGTTCTGGAAACACCATATATTTT.

CDR3 nucleotides: TGTGCCAGCTCAGCATGGGACACGAACTATGGCTACACCTTC. This sequence encodes CASSAWDTNYGYTF. The chain employs TRBV18 and TRBJ1-2; possibly TRBD1 for D (6 bases). Germline loops: CDR1 KGHSH, CDR2 LQKENI. V was trimmed by 5 bases and J by 2 bases, leaving 12 bases between them. This CDR3 has 14 amino acids. Looking up the rest from reference TRBV18 and TRBJ1-2 gives the full variable domain: NAGVMQNPRHLVRRRGQEARLRCSPMKGHSHVYWYRQLPEEGLKFMVYLQKENIIDESGMPKERFSAEFPKEGPSILRIQQVVRGDSAAYFCASSAWDTNYGYTFGSGTRLTVV.

Concerning this clone: Other DNA sequences from this sample encode an identical CDR3 as well. The chain uses TRBV6-5 and TRBJ2-7; possibly TRBD1 for D (5 bases). The CDR3 is 13 amino acids. V lost 2 bases and J 0 bases, leaving 5 bases between the germline ends. CDR1 is MNHEY and CDR2 is SVGAGI in the germline V gene. The CDR3, as DNA: TGTGCCAGCAGTTACAGGGGCTCCTACGAGCAGTACTTC. It translates to CASSYRGSYEQYF.

The chain combines TRBV4-1 with TRBJ2-2; maybe TRBD2 (7 bases). This CDR3 is 17 amino acids long. Germline loops: CDR1 MGHRA, CDR2 YSYEKL. V was shortened by 0 bases and J by 4 bases, with 15 bases between the two germline ends. This chain's CDR3 is CASSQERRGAVTGELFF. The CDR3 DNA reads as TGCGCCAGCAGCCAAGAGCGACGGGGGGCGGTCACCGGGGAGCTGTTTTTT.

The chain carries TRBV9 and TRBJ2-5; TRBD1 might be the D (6 bases). The length of the CDR3 is 14 residues. Trimming stripped 1 base from V and 0 bases from J, with 7 bases between. Germline assignment: CDR1 SGDLS and CDR2 YYNGEE. CDR3 nucleotide sequence: TGTGCCAGCAGCGTACAGGGGTACCAAGAGACCCAGTACTTC. Translation: CASSVQGYQETQYF.

The V and J genes are TRBV4-2 and TRBJ1-6, with D maybe TRBD1 (6 bases). CDR3 size: 15 residues. Trimming shortened V by 2 bases and J by 8 bases, and 13 bases separated the two germline ends. The V gene's germline CDR1 is LGHNA and CDR2 YNFKEQ. The CDR3 reads CASSQSQGNYSPLHF. CDR3 sequence (DNA): TGTGCCAGCAGCCAATCCCAGGGGAATTATTCACCCCTCCACTTT.

This clone was counted a single time. The V gene is TRBV20-1, the J gene TRBJ2-5; D is perhaps TRBD2 (6 bases). This CDR3 comprises 19 residues. In germline, CDR1 is DFQATT, CDR2 SNEGSKA (reference sequence). V lost 3 bases and J lost 4, with 30 bases in between. The CDR3 loop is CSASSALASFRFGGETQYF. In nucleotides, the CDR3 is TGCAGTGCTAGTTCCGCGCTAGCGTCTTTTAGGTTTGGGGGAGAGACCCAGTACTTC.

The chain combines TRBV4-1 with TRBJ2-3; D unresolved. The CDR3 extends over 14 amino acids. Germline CDR1 and CDR2: MGHRA and YSYEKL. The V end lost 2 bases, the J end lost 2 bases, and 8 bases lay between the germline ends. The CDR3 DNA is TGCGCCAGCAGCCAAACGACAACCACAGATACGCAGTATTTT. This codes for CASSQTTTTDTQYF.

The chain carries TRBV27 and TRBJ1-2; 11 bases agree with TRBD1. The trim removed 6 bases at V and 2 bases at J, leaving 8 bases unmatched. Germline CDR1 reads MNHEY; CDR2 reads SMNVEV (reference sequence). This CDR3 contains 16 residues. In DNA form, the CDR3 reads TGTGCCAGCAGAACCTCGGGACAGGGGGGGAACTATGGCTACACCTTC. This translates into CASRTSGQGGNYGYTF.

J is TRBJ1-3 and V is TRBV21-1; the DNA was not compared with TRBD1, the D call given in the table. TRBV21-1 is deemed a pseudogene. This CDR3 has 14 residues. In nucleotides, the CDR3 is TGTGCCAGCAGCACGGGACAGGTTGGAAACACCATATATTTT. The encoded protein is CASSTGQVGNTIYF.

This chain connects TRBV7-2 to TRBJ1-2; perhaps TRBD1 as D (5 bases). Germline CDR1 SGHTA, CDR2 FQGNSA. Trimming stripped 4 bases from V and 7 bases from J, with 13 bases between. The CDR3 sequence is 13 residues long. The CDR3 sequence: CASSSQGVGGYTF. CDR3 nucleotides: TGTGCCAGCAGCTCCCAGGGTGTAGGTGGCTACACCTTC.

This sequence joins TRBV5-5 and TRBJ2-3; 9 bases align to TRBD1. CDR1 SGHKS and CDR2 YYEKEE come from the germline V gene (reference sequence). The trim removed 6 bases at V and 4 bases at J, leaving 9 bases unmatched. The CDR3 runs 15 residues. CDR3 DNA: TGTGCCAGCACCCCAACAGGGGGCGGGTCAGATACGCAGTATTTT. Its protein product is CASTPTGGGSDTQYF.

V and J are TRBV5-6 and TRBJ2-7; 7 bases match TRBD2. Germline CDR1 is SGHDT and CDR2 is YYEEEE. The CDR3 consists of 14 residues. V shed 0 bases and J 7 bases; nucleotides not matched to a gene: 7. The CDR3 DNA reads as TGTGCCAGCAGCTTGGGGGGAGGGCCGTCGGAGCAGTACTTC. This translates into CASSLGGGPSEQYF. Based on the CDR3 plus reference TRBV5-6 and TRBJ2-7, the full variable domain is DAGVTQSPTHLIKTRGQQVTLRCSPKSGHDTVSWYQQALGQGPQFIFQYYEEEERQRGNFPDRFSGHQFPNYSSELNVNALLLGDSALYLCASSLGGGPSEQYFGPGTRLTVT.

V gene TRBV5-1 combines with J gene TRBJ2-3, with D perhaps TRBD2 (7 bases). Germline V CDR1 and CDR2: SGHRS, YFSETQ. The CDR3 sequence is 17 residues long. Trimming shortened V by 0 bases and J by 5 bases, and 19 bases separated the two germline ends. In DNA, the CDR3 is TGCGCCAGCAGCTTGGCCTATCTGGGAGGGGGTGTAGATACGCAGTATTTT. This codes for CASSLAYLGGGVDTQYF. Supplemented by reference TRBV5-1 and TRBJ2-3, the full variable domain reads KAGVTQTPRYLIKTRGQQVTLSCSPISGHRSVSWYQQTPGQGLQFLFEYFSETQRNKGNFPGRFSGRQFSNSRSEMNVSTLELGDSALYLCASSLAYLGGGVDTQYFGPGTRLTVL.

The chain is built from TRBV5-4 and TRBJ2-5; 7 bases are shared with TRBD1. Trimming took 4 bases from V and 5 from J; bases not matched to a gene: 8. The CDR3 contains 14 residues. The germline V gene has CDR1 SGHNT and CDR2 YYREEE (reference sequence). CDR3 DNA: TGTGCCAGCAGCCAGCAAGGGGGCGGTGAGACCCAGTACTTC. Amino acid sequence: CASSQQGGGETQYF. The full variable domain, its missing parts supplied by reference TRBV5-4 and TRBJ2-5, is ETGVTQSPTHLIKTRGQQVTLRCSSQSGHNTVSWYQQALGQGPQFIFQYYREEENGRGNFPPRFSGLQFPNYSSELNVNALELDDSALYLCASSQQGGGETQYFGPGTRLLVL.

This chain joins TRBV2 and TRBJ2-6, with D maybe TRBD1 (6 bases). Trimming removed 5 bases at V and 0 bases at J, with 8 bases between. Germline-derived CDR1 and CDR2 are SNHLY and FYNNEI. The CDR3 extends over 15 amino acids. CDR3 coding DNA: TGTGCCAGCAGTACAGGGTTCTCTGGGGCCAACGTCCTGACTTTC. Translated: CASSTGFSGANVLTF.

To note about this clone: A much larger clonotype is one base distant, so this may be a read error. The chain combines TRBV7-2 with TRBJ2-3; 9 positions match TRBD2. From germline, CDR1 is SGHTA and CDR2 FQGNSA. With V trimmed by 3 bases and J by 4 bases, 2 bases remained unmatched. This CDR3 spans 14 amino acids. The DNA for the CDR3 is TGTGCCAGCAGCTTTGCGGGGGGGCCAGATACGCAGTATTTT. Translation: CASSFAGGPDTQYF.

This clone has a count of ten or more. This chain links TRBV7-3 with TRBJ1-1; TRBD1 agrees at 9 bases. Germline V gene data show CDR1 as SGHTA and CDR2 as FQGTGA. V lost 0 bases and J lost 0; bases outside the gene matches: 8. This CDR3 spans 18 amino acids. CDR3 nucleotide sequence: TGTGCCAGCAGCTTAACGGGCGGGACAGGGAGGCTGAACACTGAAGCTTTCTTT. Protein product: CASSLTGGTGRLNTEAFF.